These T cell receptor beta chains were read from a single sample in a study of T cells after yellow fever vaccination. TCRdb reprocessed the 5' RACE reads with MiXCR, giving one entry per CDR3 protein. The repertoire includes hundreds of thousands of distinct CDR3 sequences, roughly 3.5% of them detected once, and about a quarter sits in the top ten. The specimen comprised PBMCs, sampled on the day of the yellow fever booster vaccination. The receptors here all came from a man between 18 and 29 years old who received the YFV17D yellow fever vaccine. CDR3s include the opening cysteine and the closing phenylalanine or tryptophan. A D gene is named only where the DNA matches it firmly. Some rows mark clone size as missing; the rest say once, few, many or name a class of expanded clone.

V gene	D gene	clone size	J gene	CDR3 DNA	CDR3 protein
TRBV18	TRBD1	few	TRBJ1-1	TGTGCCAGCTCACCAAGCCTGTATCGGGACAGTAATACAGAAGCTTTCTTT	CASSPSLYRDSNTEAFF
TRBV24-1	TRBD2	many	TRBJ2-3	TGTGCCACCAGTGACGGGGGGGCATCAGATACGCAGTATTTT	CATSDGGASDTQYF
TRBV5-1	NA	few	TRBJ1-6	TGCGCCAGCAGCTTGGGGAACTTAAGGAATTCACCCCTCCACTTT	CASSLGNLRNSPLHF
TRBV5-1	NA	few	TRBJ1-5	TGCGCCAGCAGCTTGGACGGACAGAACAATCAGCCCCAGCATTTT	CASSLDGQNNQPQHF
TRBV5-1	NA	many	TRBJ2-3	TGCGCCAGCAGCTTGTTCGCTAGCGAGGATACGCAGTATTTT	CASSLFASEDTQYF
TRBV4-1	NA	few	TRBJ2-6	TGCGCCAGCAGCCATAATTCGGGGGACGAGCTAGGGGCCAACGTCCTGACTTTC	CASSHNSGDELGANVLTF
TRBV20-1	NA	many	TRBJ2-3	TGCAGCGGAGGTGAACCTGGGGCGGATACGCAGTATTTT	CSGGEPGADTQYF
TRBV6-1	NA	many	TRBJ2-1	TGTGCCAGCAGTGAACGCCCGATTTCCTACAATGAGCAGTTCTTC	CASSERPISYNEQFF
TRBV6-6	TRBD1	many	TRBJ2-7	TGTGCCAGCTTAACGACAGGGGGCTCCTACGAGCAGTACTTC	CASLTTGGSYEQYF
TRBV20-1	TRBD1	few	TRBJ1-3	TGCAGTGCAGACCTAGGGACAGCTGGAAACACCATATATTTT	CSADLGTAGNTIYF
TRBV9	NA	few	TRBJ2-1	TGTGCCAGCAGCGTAGTGGAGGGGCCCCTTCCCCCCTATGAGCAGTTCTTC	CASSVVEGPLPPYEQFF
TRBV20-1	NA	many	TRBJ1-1	TGCAGTGCTAATGCCCCCGGGGACACTGAAGCTTTCTTT	CSANAPGDTEAFF
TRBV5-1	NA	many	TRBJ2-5	TGCGCCAGCAGGGCGGCAGAGGGAGAGACCCAGTACTTC	CASRAAEGETQYF
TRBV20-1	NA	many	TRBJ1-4	TGCAGTGCCCCAGGGGTGGTGGGTGAAAAACTGTTTTTT	CSAPGVVGEKLFF
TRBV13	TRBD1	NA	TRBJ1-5	TGTGCCAGCAGCCTCCGGACAGGGCCCAATCAGCCCCAGCATTTT	CASSLRTGPNQPQHF
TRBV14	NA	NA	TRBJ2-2	TGTGCCAGCAGCCAAGTTAAGGTTGCGCGTTACACCGGGGAGCTGTTTTTT	CASSQVKVARYTGELFF
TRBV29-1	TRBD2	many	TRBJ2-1	TGCAGCGTTGAACTAGCGGTAAACTCCTACAATGAGCAGTTCTTC	CSVELAVNSYNEQFF
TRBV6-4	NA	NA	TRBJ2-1	TGTGCCAGCAGTGAGCGAGGGCCGCCTTACAATGAGCAGTTCTTC	CASSERGPPYNEQFF
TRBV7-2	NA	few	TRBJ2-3	TGTGCCAGCAGCTTAGCTGTTTCGGCTTGGGGAGATACGCAGTATTTT	CASSLAVSAWGDTQYF
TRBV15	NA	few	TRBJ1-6	TGTGCCACCAGCGGCCGGGACGGTAGTAATTCACCCCTCCACTTT	CATSGRDGSNSPLHF
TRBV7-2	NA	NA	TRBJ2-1	TGTGCCAGCAGCTTAGCTCCAGGCAGCTCCTACAATGAGCAGTTCTTC	CASSLAPGSSYNEQFF
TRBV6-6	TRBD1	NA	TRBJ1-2	TGTGCCAGCAGTTACACAGGGGGCGGGTATGGCTACACCTTC	CASSYTGGGYGYTF
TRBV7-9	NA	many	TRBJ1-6	TGTGCCAGCAGCAACAGGAATTCACCCCTCCACTTT	CASSNRNSPLHF
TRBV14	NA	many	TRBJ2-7	TGTGCCAGCAGCCACCCTTCCTCCTACGAGCAGTACTTC	CASSHPSSYEQYF
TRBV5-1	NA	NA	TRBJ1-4	TGCGCCAGCAGCTTGTTGGGACCCCAGGGTGGTGAAAAACTGTTTTTT	CASSLLGPQGGEKLFF
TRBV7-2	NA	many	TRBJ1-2	TGTGCCAGCAGCTTACTGGGGGACCTCTACACCTTC	CASSLLGDLYTF
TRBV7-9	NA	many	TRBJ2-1	TGTGCCAGCCAAGGAGCGGCGGGGATGTATGAGCAGTTCTTC	CASQGAAGMYEQFF
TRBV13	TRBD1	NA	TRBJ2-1	TGTGCCAGCAGCTTAGCCCCGGGACAGGGGGCATCAGGGGAGCAGTTCTTC	CASSLAPGQGASGEQFF
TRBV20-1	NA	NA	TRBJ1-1	TGCAGTGCTATGGCCGTAATGAACACTGAAGCTTTCTTT	CSAMAVMNTEAFF
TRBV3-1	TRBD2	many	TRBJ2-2	TGTGCCAGCAGGCCTCTAGCGGGGGTAACCGGGGAGCTGTTTTTT	CASRPLAGVTGELFF
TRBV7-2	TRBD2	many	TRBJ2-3	TGTGCCAGCATCCGGGGGGGGACCCTCACAGATACGCAGTATTTT	CASIRGGTLTDTQYF
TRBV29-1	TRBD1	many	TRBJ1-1	TGCAGCGGGGGACAGAAAAACACTGAAGCTTTCTTT	CSGGQKNTEAFF
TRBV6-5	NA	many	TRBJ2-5	TGTGCCAGCAGTTACGGGGGGACTTTGGGAGAGACCCAGTACTTC	CASSYGGTLGETQYF
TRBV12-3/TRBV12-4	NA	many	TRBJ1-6	TGTGCCAGCAGCCTAACCATGGAGTCACCCCTCCACTTT	CASSLTMESPLHF
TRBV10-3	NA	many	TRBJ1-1	TGTGCCATCGGCGGGAGGGAGTCGAACACTGAAGCTTTCTTT	CAIGGRESNTEAFF
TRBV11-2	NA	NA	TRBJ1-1	TGTGCCAGCAGCTCGGGGATGGGGTATACTGAAGCTTTCTTT	CASSSGMGYTEAFF
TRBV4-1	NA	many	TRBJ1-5	TGCGCCAGCAGCCCCTCCGGGGGGAGCAATCAGCCCCAGCATTTT	CASSPSGGSNQPQHF
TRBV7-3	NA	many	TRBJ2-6	TGTGCCAGCAGCTTACGGGGCTCTGGGGCCAACGTCCTGACTTTC	CASSLRGSGANVLTF
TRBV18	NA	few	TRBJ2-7	TGTGCCAGCTCACCACAAAAGGGATACGAGCAGTACTTC	CASSPQKGYEQYF
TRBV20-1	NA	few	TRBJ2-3	TGCAGTGCTTTTTTTGGTACTTTTGGTACGCAGTATTTT	CSAFFGTFGTQYF
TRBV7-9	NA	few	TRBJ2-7	TGTGCCAGCAGCTTAAGTCAGAGCGGGGAGCAGTACTTC	CASSLSQSGEQYF
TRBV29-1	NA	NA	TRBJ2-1	TGCAGCGTTGAAAGATTTGGCAGGGAGTACAATGAGCAGTTCTTC	CSVERFGREYNEQFF
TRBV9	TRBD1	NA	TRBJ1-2	TGTGCCAGCAGCGTAACACAGGGGGCGCGGGATGGCTACACCTTC	CASSVTQGARDGYTF
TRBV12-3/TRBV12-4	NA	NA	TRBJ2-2	TGTGCCAGCAGTTTAGATTGGGGGCGTAGAACCGGGGAGCTGTTTTTT	CASSLDWGRRTGELFF
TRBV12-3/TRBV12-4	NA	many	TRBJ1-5	TGTGCCAGCAGTTTGCAGGGATGGGGCAATCAGCCCCAGCATTTT	CASSLQGWGNQPQHF
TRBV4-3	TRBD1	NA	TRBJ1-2	TGCGCCAGCAGCCAAGTGGCCAGGGGGTACCATGGCTACACCTTC	CASSQVARGYHGYTF
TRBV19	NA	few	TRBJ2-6	TGTGCCAGTAGTATACAGGGATACTCTGGGGCCAACGTCCTGACTTTC	CASSIQGYSGANVLTF
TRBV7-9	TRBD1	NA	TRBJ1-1	TGTGCCCTGGGAGGGGGCTTCAATCGGGACACTGAAGCTTTCTTT	CALGGGFNRDTEAFF
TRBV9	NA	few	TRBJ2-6	TGTGCCAGCAGCGTAGAAGGGGGCTCTGGGGCCAACGTCCTGACTTTC	CASSVEGGSGANVLTF
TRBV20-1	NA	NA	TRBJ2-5	TGCAGTGCTAGAGATCAGCAGGCGATCGACCTACAAGAGACCCAGTACTTC	CSARDQQAIDLQETQYF
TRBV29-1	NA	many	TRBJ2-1	TGCAGCGTTGTGTTAGGGGGTAATGAGCAGTTCTTC	CSVVLGGNEQFF
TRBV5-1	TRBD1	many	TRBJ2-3	TGCGCCAGCAGCAAAGAGACAGGGGCGGGAGATACGCAGTATTTT	CASSKETGAGDTQYF
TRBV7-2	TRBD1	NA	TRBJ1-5	TGTGCCAGCAGTGACAGGGTATTGGGTGGCGGTCAGCCCCAGCATTTT	CASSDRVLGGGQPQHF
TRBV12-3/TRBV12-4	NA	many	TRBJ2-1	TGTGCCAGCAGTTTCCAGAGCTCCTACAATGAGCAGTTCTTC	CASSFQSSYNEQFF